The 2 T cell receptor beta chains presented below share a single source sample, sequenced in a study of CD8 T cells in ankylosing spondylitis. Findings of the study overall: Characteristic of ankylosing spondylitis blood, it appeared, was a TCR beta motif comprising eight highly homologous variants.

These TCRs are of unknown antigen specificity. Via MiXCR, TCRdb re-called the 5' RACE reads, giving one row per CDR3 protein. The data hold 700,000 to 850,000 distinct CDR3 sequences, with about 12% observed a single time. Sequences were obtained from blood, either unsorted or a sorted T cell fraction (not recorded which). These receptors were collected from a male donor with ankylosing spondylitis.

In this sample, this clonotype turned up a few times. The gene calls are TRBV5-1 and TRBJ2-1; 8 nucleotides align to TRBD2. Germline assignment: CDR1 SGHRS and CDR2 YFSETQ. The CDR3 is 18 amino acids. V shed 4 bases and J 0 bases; nucleotides not matched to a gene: 12. CDR3 in DNA: TGCGCCAGCAGCCCACTTGGTTTAGCGGGAAGCTCCTACAATGAGCAGTTCTTC. It encodes CASSPLGLAGSSYNEQFF.

This clonotype was detected a few times. V gene TRBV5-6 combines with J gene TRBJ2-7, with D possibly matching TRBD1 (6 bases). This CDR3 spans 16 amino acids. The germline V and J ends were trimmed by 4 bases and 2 bases, with 19 bases remaining between them. Germline CDR1 reads SGHDT; CDR2 reads YYEEEE. This chain's CDR3 is CASSPTPGQTPYEQYF. The CDR3 DNA follows: TGTGCCAGCAGCCCAACTCCCGGACAGACGCCCTACGAGCAGTACTTC.